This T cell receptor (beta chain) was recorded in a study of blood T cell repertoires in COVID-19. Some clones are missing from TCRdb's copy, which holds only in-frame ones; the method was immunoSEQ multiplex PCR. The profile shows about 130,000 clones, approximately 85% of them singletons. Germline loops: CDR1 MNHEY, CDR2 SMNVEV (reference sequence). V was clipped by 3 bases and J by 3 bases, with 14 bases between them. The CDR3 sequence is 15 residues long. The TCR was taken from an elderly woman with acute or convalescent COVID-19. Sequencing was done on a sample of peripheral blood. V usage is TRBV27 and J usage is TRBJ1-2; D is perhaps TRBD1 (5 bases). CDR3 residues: CASSLRKWGDYGYTF. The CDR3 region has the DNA TGTGCCAGCAGTTTGCGGAAGTGGGGGGACTATGGCTACACCTTC.